This TCR beta chain was sequenced in a study of metastatic and nonmetastatic thyroid tumors. Among the patients, none had received any treatment before thyroid surgery. Per the original data handling: The study built a papillary thyroid cancer distant-metastasis classifier from CDR3 differences across clinicopathological groups. TCRdb re-called the PCR reads through MiXCR. TCRdb's processing, not the authors', yielded these V and J calls. The sample lists approximately 12,000 clones; roughly 31% were seen once. This clone is labeled as medium-sized. The sequence was collected from a male donor with papillary thyroid cancer or a benign thyroid nodule (not recorded which). Some clones in this sample may be carry-over from other donors' samples. Input material: tumor tissue.

CDR3 bases: TGTGCCAGCTCACGTGGTGCCGGGACAGGGACTGACCCGGATACGCAGTATTTT. It codes for CASSRGAGTGTDPDTQYF. The chain uses TRBV18 and TRBJ2-3; 9 positions match TRBD1. There are 18 residues in the CDR3. The V and J ends lost 4 bases and 6 bases, in that order; junction bases with no gene match: 17. Per the germline V gene, CDR1 is KGHSH and CDR2 is LQKENI. The complete variable domain, with remaining parts taken from reference TRBV18 and TRBJ2-3, reads NAGVMQNPRHLVRRRGQEARLRCSPMKGHSHVYWYRQLPEEGLKFMVYLQKENIIDESGMPKERFSAEFPKEGPSILRIQQVVRGDSAAYFCASSRGAGTGTDPDTQYFGPGTRLTVL.